What follows are 31 T cell receptor beta chains derived from one specimen sequenced in a study of T cell changes during pregnancy in multiple sclerosis. The repertoire was sequenced with immunoSEQ multiplex PCR; TCRdb's copy has only in-frame clones and lacks some. Of 100,000 or so clones in the sample, 94% are singletons; the top ten hold around 1.8%. This sample comprised peripheral blood, obtained after pregnancy. The receptors come from a female donor in good health, enrolled as a control in a pregnancy study.

Remarks on this clone: One end of the junction does not line up with germline, which may come from a read error. The chain is built from TRBV25-1 and TRBJ1-2; 7 bases fit TRBD1. This CDR3 comprises 15 residues. The germline gives CDR1 MGHDK, CDR2 SYGVNS. In DNA, the CDR3 is TGTGCCAGCAGCAGAAGAGGGGACAGCCTCTATGGCTACATCTTC. Protein sequence: CASSRRGDSLYGYIF.

The chain uses TRBV7-8 and TRBJ1-4; possibly TRBD1 for D (5 bases). CDR3 length: 15 residues. V lost 0 bases and J lost 8, with 13 bases in between. Germline V gene lookup returns CDR1 SGHVS and CDR2 FQNEAQ. Here the CDR3 reads CASSLARGFGEKLFF. The CDR3 nucleotides read TGTGCCAGCAGCTTAGCAAGGGGTTTTGGGGAAAAACTGTTTTTT.

This chain joins TRBV4-1 and TRBJ2-6, with D unresolved. The germline gives CDR1 MGHRA, CDR2 YSYEKL. Trimming removed 1 base from V and 0 bases from J, with 13 bases in between. The CDR3 covers 18 residues. CDR3 loop: CASSQGVVQNSGANVLTF. In DNA form, the CDR3 reads TGCGCCAGCAGCCAAGGAGTGGTACAGAACTCTGGGGCCAACGTCCTGACTTTC.

In its sample, this clone was seen once. The chain couples TRBV19 to TRBJ2-1; D may be TRBD1 (6 bases). Trimming left V 3 bases short and J 8 bases short, with 11 bases between. Germline V gives CDR1 LNHDA, CDR2 SQIVND (reference sequence). This CDR3 has 13 amino acids. In DNA, the CDR3 is TGTGCCAGTAGTATTGGTCCAGGGGATGAGCAGTTCTTC. This encodes CASSIGPGDEQFF.

This chain links TRBV28 with TRBJ2-1, with D perhaps TRBD2 (5 bases). The CDR3 consists of 15 residues. Germline loops: CDR1 MDHEN, CDR2 SYDVKM. Trimming stripped 3 bases from V and 5 bases from J, with 14 bases between. The CDR3 region is CASSFGLAWDNEQFF. The CDR3 region has the DNA TGTGCCAGCAGTTTTGGGTTAGCGTGGGACAATGAGCAGTTCTTC.

This clone appeared once. The CDR3 coding sequence is TGTGCCAGTAGTATAGACTGGGGAGTAGAGAATCAGCCCCAGCATTTT. It codes for CASSIDWGVENQPQHF. The chain is built from TRBV19 and TRBJ1-5, with D uncertain. The germline V gene has CDR1 LNHDA and CDR2 SQIVND (reference sequence). The CDR3 extends over 16 amino acids. V dropped 0 bases and J dropped 4 bases, with 13 bases sitting between them.

The V call is TRBV28, the J call TRBJ2-1, with D possibly being TRBD1 (5 bases). Trimming removed 6 bases at V and 4 bases at J, with 10 bases between. The CDR3 extends over 13 amino acids. The V gene's germline CDR1 is MDHEN and CDR2 SYDVKM. DNA for the CDR3: TGTGCCAGCAGATCAGGGCTGTACAATGAGCAGTTCTTC. As protein: CASRSGLYNEQFF. The full variable domain, rest sourced from reference TRBV28 and TRBJ2-1, is DVKVTQSSRYLVKRTGEKVFLECVQDMDHENMFWYRQDPGLGLRLIYFSYDVKMKEKGDIPEGYSVSREKKERFSLILESASTNQTSMYLCASRSGLYNEQFFGPGTRLTVL.

This clone was seen once. V gene TRBV6-5 combines with J gene TRBJ2-1, with D possibly TRBD2 on 6 matching bases. The germline V gene has CDR1 MNHEY and CDR2 SVGAGI. CDR3 length: 12 amino acids. Trimming took off 7 bases at V and 11 bases at J, with 15 bases between the two ends. The CDR3 spells CASNTEGRKQFF. The CDR3 DNA sequence: TGTGCCAGCAATACCGAGGGGAGGAAGCAGTTCTTC.

This sequence joins TRBV28 and TRBJ1-2; no firm D call. The CDR3 length is 16 residues. V gave up 1 base and J gave up 0 bases, with 12 bases separating them. Germline values: CDR1 MDHEN, CDR2 SYDVKM. The CDR3 DNA is TGTGCCAGCAGTTTATCCCCTGACATAGCTAACTATGGCTACACCTTC. It codes for CASSLSPDIANYGYTF.

This chain uses TRBV5-1 with TRBJ2-3; weak D call: TRBD2 (5 bases). Germline-derived CDR1 and CDR2 are SGHRS and YFSETQ. The CDR3 is 14 residues long. V was pared by 4 bases and J by 5 bases, with 14 bases between. The CDR3 loop reads CASSTQLGRDTQYF. The CDR3 DNA reads as TGCGCCAGCAGCACACAGCTTGGGAGAGATACGCAGTATTTT.

The chain is built from TRBV7-9 and TRBJ1-1; TRBD1 matches 9 bases. Trimming removed 5 bases from V and 5 bases from J; junction bases left unmatched: 12. The germline CDR1 and CDR2 sequences are SEHNR and FQNEAQ (reference sequence). The CDR3 covers 16 residues. The chain's CDR3 is CASSARTPGTGTEAFF. The CDR3 DNA reads TGTGCCAGCAGCGCCCGAACGCCCGGGACAGGGACTGAAGCTTTCTTT. The entire variable domain, with the rest obtained from reference TRBV7-9 and TRBJ1-1, is as follows: DTGVSQNPRHKITKRGQNVTFRCDPISEHNRLYWYRQTLGQGPEFLTYFQNEAQLEKSRLLSDRFSAERPKGSFSTLEIQRTEQGDSAMYLCASSARTPGTGTEAFFGQGTRLTVV.

V gene TRBV18 combines with J gene TRBJ1-2; perhaps TRBD1 as D (6 bases). Germline V CDR1 and CDR2: KGHSH, LQKENI. Trimming removed 3 bases at V and 0 bases at J, with 11 bases between. The CDR3 spans 15 residues. Here the CDR3 DNA reads TGTGCCAGCTCACCCACGGGACAATCTAACTATGGCTACACCTTC. This encodes CASSPTGQSNYGYTF. The full variable domain, rest sourced from reference TRBV18 and TRBJ1-2, is NAGVMQNPRHLVRRRGQEARLRCSPMKGHSHVYWYRQLPEEGLKFMVYLQKENIIDESGMPKERFSAEFPKEGPSILRIQQVVRGDSAAYFCASSPTGQSNYGYTFGSGTRLTVV.

The DNA for the CDR3 is TGCGCCAGCAGCTTGGTGCCCGACTACACCGGGGAGCTGTTTTTT. Its translation: CASSLVPDYTGELFF. This rearrangement joins TRBV5-1 to TRBJ2-2; D not certain. Trimming removed 0 bases from V and 3 bases from J, with 9 bases in between. There are 15 residues in the CDR3. The germline CDR1 and CDR2 sequences are SGHRS and YFSETQ.

The chain has TRBV6-5 and TRBJ1-1; D not resolved. The CDR3 is 13 residues long. From germline, CDR1 is MNHEY and CDR2 SVGAGI. V was trimmed by 2 bases and J by 1 base, leaving 5 bases between them. Written as DNA, the CDR3 is TGTGCCAGCAGTTACGGGAGGAACACTGAAGCTTTCTTT. This codes for CASSYGRNTEAFF.

This chain uses TRBV4-2 with TRBJ2-1; D gene ambiguous. The V gene's germline CDR1 is LGHNA and CDR2 YNFKEQ. The length of the CDR3 is 16 residues. The V gene lost 3 bases and the J gene lost 5 bases, with 17 bases spanning the gap. CDR3 residues: CASSHPPGVLDNEQFF. The CDR3 nucleotides are TGTGCCAGCAGCCACCCCCCAGGTGTGCTGGACAATGAGCAGTTCTTC.

The rearrangement joins TRBV4-1 to TRBJ2-1; D is unresolved. Trimming left V 2 bases short and J 6 bases short, with 8 bases between. CDR3 length: 13 amino acids. Per germline, CDR1 MGHRA and CDR2 YSYEKL. In DNA form, the CDR3 reads TGCGCCAGCAGCCAACCGGTTGCCAATGAGCAGTTCTTC. Encoded protein: CASSQPVANEQFF.

This rearrangement joins TRBV19 to TRBJ2-2, with TRBD1 as a possible D gene (5 bases). This CDR3 has 14 amino acids. Germline V gene data show CDR1 as LNHDA and CDR2 as SQIVND (reference sequence). The ends were cut back, 5 bases at V and 7 bases at J, with 14 bases in the middle. The chain's CDR3 is CASSPQTVLGELFF. The DNA of the CDR3 is TGTGCCAGTAGTCCCCAGACAGTCCTCGGGGAGCTGTTTTTT.

V usage is TRBV7-9 and J usage is TRBJ2-7, with TRBD2 matching 7 bases. Germline CDR1 is SEHNR and CDR2 is FQNEAQ (reference sequence). CDR3 length: 15 amino acids. The junction had 9 bases not matched to a gene; V was cut back by 5 bases and J by 2 bases. The DNA of the CDR3 is TGTGCCAGCAGCGGCGTCGGGCTAGCGGCCTACGAGCAGTACTTC. Residues: CASSGVGLAAYEQYF.

As regards this clone: The same CDR3 also results from other DNA sequences found in this sample. The chain combines TRBV5-1 with TRBJ2-1; TRBD2 matches 8 bases. Per germline, CDR1 SGHRS and CDR2 YFSETQ. Germline trimming cut 4 bases from V and 7 bases from J; bases unmatched to any gene: 4. This CDR3 has 13 amino acids. The CDR3 sequence: CASSPTGGNEQFF. The CDR3 DNA is TGCGCCAGCAGCCCAACGGGGGGGAATGAGCAGTTCTTC.

This clone has a single count. This rearrangement joins TRBV5-1 to TRBJ2-1, with 13 bases aligning to TRBD2. The germline V gene has CDR1 SGHRS and CDR2 YFSETQ. CDR3 length equals 15 residues. Trimming removed 4 bases from V and 8 bases from J; junction bases left unmatched: 6. The chain's CDR3 is CASSELAGGPHEQFF. In DNA form, the CDR3 reads TGCGCCAGCAGCGAACTAGCGGGAGGGCCCCATGAGCAGTTCTTC.

The gene calls are TRBV28 and TRBJ2-7; TRBD1 aligns across 7 bases. The length of the CDR3 is 14 residues. Germline V gene lookup returns CDR1 MDHEN and CDR2 SYDVKM. The junction had 5 bases not matched to a gene; V was cut back by 6 bases and J by 0 bases. The CDR3, as DNA: TGTGCCAGCAGCCGGACAGGTAGCTCCTACGAGCAGTACTTC. This gives the protein CASSRTGSSYEQYF.

The chain links TRBV28 to TRBJ2-7; possibly TRBD1 for D (6 bases). This CDR3 is built from 14 residues. The germline V gene has CDR1 MDHEN and CDR2 SYDVKM. The germline V and J ends were trimmed by 3 bases and 0 bases, with 9 bases remaining between them. This CDR3 is CASSLTGPSYEQYF. CDR3 nucleotide sequence: TGTGCCAGCAGTTTGACAGGTCCCTCCTACGAGCAGTACTTC. The entire variable domain, with the rest obtained from reference TRBV28 and TRBJ2-7, is as follows: DVKVTQSSRYLVKRTGEKVFLECVQDMDHENMFWYRQDPGLGLRLIYFSYDVKMKEKGDIPEGYSVSREKKERFSLILESASTNQTSMYLCASSLTGPSYEQYFGPGTRLTVT.

The chain is built from TRBV28 and TRBJ1-5, with 9 bases identical to TRBD1. V trimming: 5 bases; J trimming: 4 bases; junction bases outside the gene matches: 6. Germline V gives CDR1 MDHEN, CDR2 SYDVKM. CDR3 length equals 15 residues. CDR3 DNA: TGTGCCAGCAGTGGGGGGACAGGGATGAATCAGCCCCAGCATTTT. Residues: CASSGGTGMNQPQHF.

This rearrangement joins TRBV2 to TRBJ1-3; D might be TRBD1 (5 bases). CDR1 SNHLY and CDR2 FYNNEI come from the germline V gene. V lost 0 bases to trimming and J lost 2 bases, with 8 bases between them. The CDR3 contains 15 residues. Here the CDR3 DNA reads TGTGCCAGCAGTGAAGCGCCCAGGGCTGGAAACACCATATATTTT. Protein sequence: CASSEAPRAGNTIYF.

This chain uses TRBV30 with TRBJ2-4, with 10 bases fitting TRBD2. The V segment lost 3 bases and the J segment 1 base; nucleotides outside the gene matches: 6. Per the germline V gene, CDR1 is GTSNPN and CDR2 is SVGIG (reference sequence). This CDR3 is built from 16 residues. The CDR3 DNA reads as TGTGCCTGGAGAACTAGCGGGGAGAGGGCCAAAAACATTCAGTACTTC. Residues: CAWRTSGERAKNIQYF. The entire variable domain, with the rest obtained from reference TRBV30 and TRBJ2-4, is as follows: SQTIHQWPATLVQPVGSPLSLECTVEGTSNPNLYWYRQAAGRGLQLLFYSVGIGQISSEVPQNLSASRPQDRQFILSSKKLLLSDSGFYLCAWRTSGERAKNIQYFGAGTRLSVL.

J is TRBJ2-7 and V is TRBV5-8; 9 bases line up with TRBD1. V lost 0 bases and J lost 4; bases outside the gene matches: 5. This CDR3 has 15 amino acids. Germline lookup yields CDR1 SGHTS and CDR2 YDEGEE. CDR3 loop: CASSLALGTGYEQYF. CDR3 sequence (DNA): TGTGCCAGCAGCTTGGCATTAGGGACAGGGTACGAGCAGTACTTC.

The V and J genes are TRBV2 and TRBJ2-3, with TRBD1 matching 7 bases. The CDR3 is 16 residues long. The V and J ends lost 5 bases and 5 bases, in that order; junction bases with no gene match: 13. CDR1 SNHLY and CDR2 FYNNEI come from the germline V gene. The CDR3 sequence: CASSSVGGRGQDTQYF. The CDR3 coding sequence is TGTGCCAGCAGTTCTGTAGGGGGCCGGGGACAAGATACGCAGTATTTT.

CDR3 sequence (DNA): TGTGCCAGCAGCTCGGGACTAGCGGTTTACGAGCAGTACTTC. Translation gives CASSSGLAVYEQYF. The chain uses TRBV5-6 and TRBJ2-7; 11 positions match TRBD2. The V gene end was trimmed by 3 bases and the J gene end by 4 bases; junction bases not matched to a gene: 3. Per germline, CDR1 SGHDT and CDR2 YYEEEE. The CDR3 has 14 amino acids.

The chain has TRBV30 and TRBJ1-6; D not resolved. Germline V gene sequence: CDR1 GTSNPN, CDR2 SVGIG (reference sequence). The CDR3 has 13 amino acids. V was clipped by 8 bases and J by 6 bases, with 14 bases between them. The CDR3 loop is CATNQRGNSPLHF. Here the CDR3 DNA reads TGTGCCACCAATCAGCGCGGTAATTCACCCCTCCACTTT.

This chain links TRBV10-3 with TRBJ2-7, with D possibly being TRBD1 (5 bases). The germline CDR1 and CDR2 sequences are ENHRY and SYGVKD. The CDR3 is made up of 14 amino acids. V shed 4 bases and J shed 3 bases, with 13 bases lying between them. The CDR3 nucleotides read TGTGCCATCAGTGGTAACACAGGTGACTACGAGCAGTACTTC. This encodes CAISGNTGDYEQYF.

The genes are TRBV5-4 and TRBJ2-7; 9 bases fit TRBD2. Trimming at V came to 4 bases and at J to 3 bases, leaving 8 bases not matched to a gene. CDR3 size: 15 residues. Germline V lookup: CDR1 SGHNT, CDR2 YYREEE (reference sequence). The CDR3 DNA reads TGTGCCAGCAGCCCCATGAATAGCGGGGGCTACGAGCAGTACTTC. Translation: CASSPMNSGGYEQYF.